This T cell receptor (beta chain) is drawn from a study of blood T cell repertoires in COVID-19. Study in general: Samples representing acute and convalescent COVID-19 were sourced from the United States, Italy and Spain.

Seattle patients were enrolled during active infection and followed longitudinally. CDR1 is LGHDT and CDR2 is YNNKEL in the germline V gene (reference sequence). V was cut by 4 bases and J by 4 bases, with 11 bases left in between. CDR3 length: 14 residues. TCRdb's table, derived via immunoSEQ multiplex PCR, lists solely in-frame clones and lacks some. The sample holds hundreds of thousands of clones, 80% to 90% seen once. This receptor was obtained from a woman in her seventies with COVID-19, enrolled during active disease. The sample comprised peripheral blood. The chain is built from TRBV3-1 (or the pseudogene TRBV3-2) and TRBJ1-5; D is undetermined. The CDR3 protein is CASSPQSSNQPQHF. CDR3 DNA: TGTGCCAGCAGCCCCCAATCTAGTAATCAGCCCCAGCATTTT.